The rows below give T cell receptor beta chains drawn from one sample of a study of Graves' ophthalmopathy and Graves' hyperthyroidism. One entry per CDR3 protein results from TCRdb running MiXCR on the multiplex PCR reads. This sample has more than 1,000,000 distinct CDR3 sequences, with around a third found just once. The sequenced sample was peripheral blood or thyroid tissue (not recorded which). These receptor sequences come from an adult man with Graves' hyperthyroidism. The CDR3 runs from the conserved cysteine through the conserved F or W. A D gene is named only where the DNA matches it firmly. The size field is filled for only some rows; it gives once, few, many or a size class.

size: many
J: TRBJ1-1
D: NA
V: TRBV2
DNA: TGTGCCAGCAGTGTTTTAGGGGGAGAGACTGAAGCTTTCTTT
CDR3: CASSVLGGETEAFF

size: many
J: TRBJ2-5
D: TRBD2
V: TRBV7-2
DNA: TGTGCCAGCATCGGAGGAAGCGGGAACAACCAAGAGACCCAGTACTTC
CDR3: CASIGGSGNNQETQYF

size: many
J: TRBJ2-7
D: NA
V: TRBV20-1
DNA: TGCAGTGCTAGATGGTCGTTAGGGATCGACGAGCAGTACTTC
CDR3: CSARWSLGIDEQYF

size: few
J: TRBJ1-2
D: NA
V: TRBV5-1
DNA: TGCGCCAGCAGCTTGGACGGCTTAGGCTATGGCTACACCTTC
CDR3: CASSLDGLGYGYTF

size: many
J: TRBJ1-2
D: NA
V: TRBV12-3/TRBV12-4
DNA: TGTGCCAGCAGGATGGACACGGATTATGGCTACACCTTC
CDR3: CASRMDTDYGYTF

size: few
J: TRBJ2-7
D: TRBD1
V: TRBV7-2
DNA: TGTGCCAGCAGCGCCGGACAGGGGGCGCTTGGCGAGCAGTACTTC
CDR3: CASSAGQGALGEQYF

size: many
J: TRBJ2-7
D: TRBD1
V: TRBV7-9
DNA: TGTGCCAGCAGTTCGACCCGACAGGGGACCTACGAGCAGTACTTC
CDR3: CASSSTRQGTYEQYF

size: many
J: TRBJ1-4
D: NA
V: TRBV7-8
DNA: TGTGCCAGCAGCTCAGGGAGGTGGCTGACTAATGAAAAACTGTTTTTT
CDR3: CASSSGRWLTNEKLFF

size: NA
J: TRBJ2-5
D: NA
V: TRBV7-3
DNA: TGTGCCAGCAGCTTAATGACTCCCGGAGGGACCCAGTACTTC
CDR3: CASSLMTPGGTQYF

size: NA
J: TRBJ2-7
D: TRBD2
V: TRBV10-2
DNA: TGTGCCAGCAGCGACCCTGGGACTAGCGGATCCTACGAGCAGTACTTC
CDR3: CASSDPGTSGSYEQYF

size: once
J: TRBJ2-7
D: NA
V: TRBV7-2
DNA: TGTGCCAGCAGCCAAGACCCAGGGCAGGAGCAGTACTTC
CDR3: CASSQDPGQEQYF

size: NA
J: TRBJ2-2
D: NA
V: TRBV19
DNA: TGTGCCAGTAGTATATATGGATACACCGGGGAGCTGTTTTTT
CDR3: CASSIYGYTGELFF

size: NA
J: TRBJ1-1
D: NA
V: TRBV29-1
DNA: TGCAGCGTTGAACGGGGGGATGAAGCTTTCTTT
CDR3: CSVERGDEAFF

size: many
J: TRBJ1-1
D: TRBD1
V: TRBV6-5
DNA: TGTGCCAGCAGTTACTCCGGGACAGGGAACACTGAAGCTTTCTTT
CDR3: CASSYSGTGNTEAFF

size: NA
J: TRBJ2-7
D: NA
V: TRBV7-6
DNA: TGTGCCAGCAGCCCCATCGCGGGGACAGCCTACGAGCAGTACTTC
CDR3: CASSPIAGTAYEQYF

size: many
J: TRBJ1-1
D: NA
V: TRBV7-2
DNA: TGTGCCAGCAGCTTACGGGGCTCTCATCGGGGGAACACTGAAGCTTTCTTT
CDR3: CASSLRGSHRGNTEAFF

size: many
J: TRBJ1-2
D: NA
V: TRBV12-3/TRBV12-4
DNA: TGTGCCAGCAGCCTATCACCGATAGGGGACACCTTC
CDR3: CASSLSPIGDTF

size: NA
J: TRBJ1-6
D: NA
V: TRBV7-9
DNA: TGTGCCAGCAGCTTAGGCAGGGACGGTAATTCACCCCTCCACTTT
CDR3: CASSLGRDGNSPLHF

size: few
J: TRBJ2-5
D: NA
V: TRBV12-3/TRBV12-4
DNA: TGTGCCAGCACCTCGACCATACAGACCGGGACTCTTCAAGAGACCCAGTACTTC
CDR3: CASTSTIQTGTLQETQYF

size: NA
J: TRBJ2-7
D: TRBD1
V: TRBV20-1
DNA: TGCAGTGACCCGACAGGGAGCCCCTACGAGCAGTACTTC
CDR3: CSDPTGSPYEQYF

size: NA
J: TRBJ2-7
D: NA
V: TRBV5-1
DNA: TGCGCCAGCAGCTCCGGGAACCAAGGTGTGCAGTACTTC
CDR3: CASSSGNQGVQYF

size: NA
J: TRBJ1-2
D: TRBD1
V: TRBV7-2
DNA: TGTGCCAGCAGCCCTGGGCCCAGGGGGTCCCAGGTGGATGGCTACACCTTC
CDR3: CASSPGPRGSQVDGYTF

size: many
J: TRBJ1-6
D: TRBD1
V: TRBV12-3/TRBV12-4
DNA: TGTGCCAGCAGCTTTGGGACAGGGGGATCACCCCTCCACTTT
CDR3: CASSFGTGGSPLHF

size: NA
J: TRBJ1-6
D: TRBD1
V: TRBV5-1
DNA: TGCGCCAGCAGCTCAACCGGGACAGGGGGCCATAATTCACCCCTCCACTTT
CDR3: CASSSTGTGGHNSPLHF

size: many
J: TRBJ2-2
D: NA
V: TRBV14
DNA: TGTGCCAGCAGCCAAGATCTCATCGGGGAGCTGTTTTTT
CDR3: CASSQDLIGELFF

size: many
J: TRBJ2-6
D: NA
V: TRBV13
DNA: TGTGCCAGCAGCCCCGACAGCAGCACTGGGGCCAACGTCCTGACTTTC
CDR3: CASSPDSSTGANVLTF

size: few
J: TRBJ2-7
D: NA
V: TRBV29-1
DNA: TGCAGCGTTGAAATAGGTCAAGGACAGCAGTACTTC
CDR3: CSVEIGQGQQYF

size: NA
J: TRBJ2-7
D: NA
V: TRBV10-2
DNA: TGCGCCAGCAGTGACTCCGGGCGGGACGAGCAGTACTTC
CDR3: CASSDSGRDEQYF

size: many
J: TRBJ2-5
D: NA
V: TRBV11-2
DNA: TGTGCCAGCAGCTTGTTCATCGAGACCCAGTACTTC
CDR3: CASSLFIETQYF